This T cell receptor (beta chain) was profiled in a study of T-cell memory formation after mild COVID-19. Germline V gene data show CDR1 as LGHDT and CDR2 as YNNKEL (reference sequence). The V end was cut by 4 bases, the J end by 7 bases, with 16 bases between. This CDR3 contains 15 residues. This clonotype was counted between two and nine times. In TCRdb, the 5' RACE reads were re-called with MiXCR into one record per CDR3 protein. The sample has some 150,000 distinct CDR3 sequences; about 19% are singletons. This receptor was taken from an adult woman who had mild COVID-19 (a few samples of this study predate the infection). Cell type and time point are not known. This sequence joins TRBV3-1 and TRBJ1-4; D perhaps matches TRBD1 (6 bases). The sample comprised PBMCs or a T cell subset sorted from them (not recorded which). CDR3 coding DNA: TGTGCCAGCAGCCTTTCGGGGGGGCCGGGTGAAAAACTGTTTTTT. It encodes CASSLSGGPGEKLFF.